This T cell receptor (beta chain) stems from a study of blood T cell repertoires in COVID-19. The CDR3 is 19 residues long. J gave up 4 bases and V 4 bases, and 20 bases lay outside the gene matches. Looked up from germline, CDR1 is SGHDN and CDR2 is FVKESK. TCRdb's copy holds only in-frame clones and misses some; the assay was immunoSEQ multiplex PCR. The sample has 130,000 to 150,000 clones; about 84% are singletons. The sequence was collected from a man in his 60s with active or convalescent COVID-19. The sequenced sample consisted of peripheral blood. V gene TRBV14 combines with J gene TRBJ2-5, with 8 bases fitting TRBD2. Written as DNA, the CDR3 is TGTGCCAGCAGCCTAGCTAAGAAGACTAGCGCGATTCTGGGAGAGACCCAGTACTTC. Residues: CASSLAKKTSAILGETQYF.